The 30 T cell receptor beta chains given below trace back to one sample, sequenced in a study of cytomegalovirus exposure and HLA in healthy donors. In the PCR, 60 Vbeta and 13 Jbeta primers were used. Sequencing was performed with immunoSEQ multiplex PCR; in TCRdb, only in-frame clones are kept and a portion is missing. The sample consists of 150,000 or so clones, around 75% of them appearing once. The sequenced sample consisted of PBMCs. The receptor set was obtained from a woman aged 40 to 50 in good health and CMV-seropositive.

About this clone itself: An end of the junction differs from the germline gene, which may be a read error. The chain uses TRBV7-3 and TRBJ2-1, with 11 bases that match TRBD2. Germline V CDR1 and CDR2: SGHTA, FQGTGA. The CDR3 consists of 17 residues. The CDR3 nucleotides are TGTGCCAGCAGCCCGGCAGGACTAGCGGGCTCCAACAATGAGCAGTTCTTC. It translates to CASSPAGLAGSNNEQFF.

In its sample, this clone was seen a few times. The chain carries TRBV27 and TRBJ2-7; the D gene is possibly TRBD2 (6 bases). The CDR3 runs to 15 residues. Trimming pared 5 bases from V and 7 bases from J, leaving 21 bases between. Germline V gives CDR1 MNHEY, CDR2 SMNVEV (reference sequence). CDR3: CASSPVDGRVTEQYF. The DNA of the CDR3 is TGTGCCAGCAGTCCAGTGGACGGGAGAGTTACGGAGCAGTACTTC.

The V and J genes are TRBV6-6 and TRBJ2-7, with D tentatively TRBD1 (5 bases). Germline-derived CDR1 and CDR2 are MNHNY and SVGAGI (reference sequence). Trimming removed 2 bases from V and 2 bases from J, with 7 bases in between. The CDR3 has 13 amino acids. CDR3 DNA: TGTGCCAGCAGTTACGTGACAGCCTACGAGCAGTACTTC. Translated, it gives CASSYVTAYEQYF.

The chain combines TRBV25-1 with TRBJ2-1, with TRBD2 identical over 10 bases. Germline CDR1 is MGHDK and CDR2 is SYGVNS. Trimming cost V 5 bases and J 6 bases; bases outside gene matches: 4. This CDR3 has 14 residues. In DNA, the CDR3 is TGTGCCAGCAGTATAGCGGGAGGTCTCAATGAGCAGTTCTTC. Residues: CASSIAGGLNEQFF.

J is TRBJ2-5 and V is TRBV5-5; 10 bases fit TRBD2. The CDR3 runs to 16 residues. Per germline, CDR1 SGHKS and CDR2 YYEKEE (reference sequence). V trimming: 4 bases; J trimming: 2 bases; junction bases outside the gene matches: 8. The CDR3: CASSTQLAGTQETQYF. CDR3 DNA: TGTGCCAGCAGCACGCAACTAGCGGGAACGCAAGAGACCCAGTACTTC.

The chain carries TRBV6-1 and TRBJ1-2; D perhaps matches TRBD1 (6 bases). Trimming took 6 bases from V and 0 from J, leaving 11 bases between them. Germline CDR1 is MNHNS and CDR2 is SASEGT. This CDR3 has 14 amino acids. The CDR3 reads CASRVAGANYGYTF. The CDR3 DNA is TGTGCCAGCAGAGTAGCAGGGGCTAACTATGGCTACACCTTC.

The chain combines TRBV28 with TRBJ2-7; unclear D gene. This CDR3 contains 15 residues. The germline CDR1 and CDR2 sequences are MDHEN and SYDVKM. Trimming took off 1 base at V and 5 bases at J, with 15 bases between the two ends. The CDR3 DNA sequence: TGTGCCAGCAGTTTATTAGGTCCAGGATTAGACGAGCAGTACTTC. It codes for CASSLLGPGLDEQYF.

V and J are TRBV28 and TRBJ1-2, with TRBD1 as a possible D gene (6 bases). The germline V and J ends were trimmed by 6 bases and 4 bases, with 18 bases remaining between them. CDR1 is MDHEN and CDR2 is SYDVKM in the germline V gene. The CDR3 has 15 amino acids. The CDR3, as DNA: TGTGCCAGCAGCCTAACAGGGACGGTTTCCTATGGCTACACCTTC. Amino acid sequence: CASSLTGTVSYGYTF.

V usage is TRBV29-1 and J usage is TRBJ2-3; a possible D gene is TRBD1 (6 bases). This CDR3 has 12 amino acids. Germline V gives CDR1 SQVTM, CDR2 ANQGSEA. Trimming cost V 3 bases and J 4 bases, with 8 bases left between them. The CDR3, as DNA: TGCAGCGTTGATCAGGGGCCAGATACGCAGTATTTT. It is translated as CSVDQGPDTQYF.

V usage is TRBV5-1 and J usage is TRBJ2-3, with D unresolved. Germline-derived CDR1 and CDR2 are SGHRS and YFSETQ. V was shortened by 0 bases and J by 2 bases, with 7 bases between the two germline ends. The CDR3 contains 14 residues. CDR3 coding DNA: TGCGCCAGCAGCTTGGGTGTAGACACAGATACGCAGTATTTT. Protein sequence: CASSLGVDTDTQYF.

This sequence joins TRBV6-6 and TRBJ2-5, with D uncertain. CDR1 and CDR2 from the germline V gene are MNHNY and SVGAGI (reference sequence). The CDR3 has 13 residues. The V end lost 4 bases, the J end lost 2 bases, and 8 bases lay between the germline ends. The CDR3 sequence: CASSLVRQETQYF. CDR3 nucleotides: TGTGCCAGCAGTTTGGTCAGACAAGAGACCCAGTACTTC.

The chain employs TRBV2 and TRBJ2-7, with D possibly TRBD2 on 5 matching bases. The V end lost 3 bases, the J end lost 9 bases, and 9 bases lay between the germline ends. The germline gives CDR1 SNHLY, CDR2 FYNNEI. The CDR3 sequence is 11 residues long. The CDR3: CASSERARQYF. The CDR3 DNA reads TGTGCCAGCAGTGAGAGGGCGAGGCAGTACTTC.

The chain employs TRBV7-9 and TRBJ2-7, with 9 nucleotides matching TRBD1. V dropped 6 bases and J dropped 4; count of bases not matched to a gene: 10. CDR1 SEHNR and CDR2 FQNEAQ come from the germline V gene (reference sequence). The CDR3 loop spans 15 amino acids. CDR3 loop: CASSQTGTGLYEQYF. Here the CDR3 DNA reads TGTGCCAGCAGTCAGACGGGGACAGGGTTATACGAGCAGTACTTC.

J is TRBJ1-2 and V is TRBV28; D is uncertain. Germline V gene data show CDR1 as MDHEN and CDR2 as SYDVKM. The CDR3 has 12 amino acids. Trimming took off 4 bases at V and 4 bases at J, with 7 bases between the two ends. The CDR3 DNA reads TGTGCCAGCAGTTCAAATCCCTATGGCTACACCTTC. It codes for CASSSNPYGYTF.

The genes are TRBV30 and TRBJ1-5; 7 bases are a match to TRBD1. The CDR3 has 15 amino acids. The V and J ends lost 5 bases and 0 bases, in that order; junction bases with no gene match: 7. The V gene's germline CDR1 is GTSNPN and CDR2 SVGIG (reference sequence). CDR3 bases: TGTGCCTGGGACCCCGGGACAGATAGCAATCAGCCCCAGCATTTT. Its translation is CAWDPGTDSNQPQHF.

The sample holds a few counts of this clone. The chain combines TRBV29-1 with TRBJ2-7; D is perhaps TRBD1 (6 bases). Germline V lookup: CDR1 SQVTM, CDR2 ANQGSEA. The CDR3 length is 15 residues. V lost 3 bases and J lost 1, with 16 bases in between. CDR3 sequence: CSVDNRQGNSYEQYF. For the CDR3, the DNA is TGCAGCGTTGATAATCGGCAGGGGAATTCCTACGAGCAGTACTTC.

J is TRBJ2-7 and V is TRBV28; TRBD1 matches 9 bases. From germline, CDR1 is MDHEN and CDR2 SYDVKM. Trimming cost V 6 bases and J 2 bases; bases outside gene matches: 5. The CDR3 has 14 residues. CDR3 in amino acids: CASRPGQGAYEQYF. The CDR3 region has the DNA TGTGCCAGCAGACCGGGACAGGGTGCCTACGAGCAGTACTTC.

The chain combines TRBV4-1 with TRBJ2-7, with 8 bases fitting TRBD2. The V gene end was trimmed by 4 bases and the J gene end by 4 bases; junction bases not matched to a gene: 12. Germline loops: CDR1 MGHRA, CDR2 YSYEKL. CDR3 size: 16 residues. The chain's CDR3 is CASSPLALAGMYEQYF. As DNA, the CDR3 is TGCGCCAGCAGCCCACTTGCGCTAGCGGGCATGTACGAGCAGTACTTC.

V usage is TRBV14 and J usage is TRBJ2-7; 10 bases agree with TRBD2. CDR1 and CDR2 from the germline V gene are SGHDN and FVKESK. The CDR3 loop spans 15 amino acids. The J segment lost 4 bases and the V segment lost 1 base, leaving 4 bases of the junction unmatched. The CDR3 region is CASSQVLAGAYEQYF. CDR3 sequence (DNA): TGTGCCAGCAGCCAAGTCCTAGCGGGAGCTTACGAGCAGTACTTC.

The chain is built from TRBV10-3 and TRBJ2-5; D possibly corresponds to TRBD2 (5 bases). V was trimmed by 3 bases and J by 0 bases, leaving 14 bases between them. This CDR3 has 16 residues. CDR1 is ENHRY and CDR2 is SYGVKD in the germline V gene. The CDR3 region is CAISDEGQPHQETQYF. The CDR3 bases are TGTGCCATCAGTGACGAGGGCCAACCTCACCAAGAGACCCAGTACTTC.

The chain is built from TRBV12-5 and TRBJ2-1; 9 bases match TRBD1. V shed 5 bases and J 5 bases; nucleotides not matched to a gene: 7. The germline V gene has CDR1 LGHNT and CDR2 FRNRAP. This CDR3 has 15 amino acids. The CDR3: CASGTGQGTDNEQFF. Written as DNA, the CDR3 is TGTGCTAGTGGTACGGGACAGGGTACTGACAATGAGCAGTTCTTC.

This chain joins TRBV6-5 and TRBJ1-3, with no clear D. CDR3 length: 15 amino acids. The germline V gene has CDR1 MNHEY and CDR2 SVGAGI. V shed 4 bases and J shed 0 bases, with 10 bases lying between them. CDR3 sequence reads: CASSLGRGSGNTIYF. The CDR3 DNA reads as TGTGCCAGCAGTTTAGGTCGGGGCTCTGGAAACACCATATATTTT.

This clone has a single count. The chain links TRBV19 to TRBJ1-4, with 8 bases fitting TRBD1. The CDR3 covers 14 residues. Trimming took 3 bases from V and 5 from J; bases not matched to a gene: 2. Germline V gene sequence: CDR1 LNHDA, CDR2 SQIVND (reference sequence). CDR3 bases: TGTGCCAGTAGTATGCAGGGGGCAAATGAAAAACTGTTTTTT. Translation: CASSMQGANEKLFF.

CDR3 in DNA: TGTGCCAGCAGTTCCCGGAAAGGACAAGGGCTATGGACCTCCTACGAGCAGTACTTC. Its protein is CASSSRKGQGLWTSYEQYF. This chain joins TRBV27 and TRBJ2-7; maybe TRBD1 (5 bases). The CDR3 has 19 amino acids. Trimming took off 4 bases at V and 0 bases at J, with 25 bases between the two ends. CDR1 MNHEY and CDR2 SMNVEV come from the germline V gene (reference sequence).

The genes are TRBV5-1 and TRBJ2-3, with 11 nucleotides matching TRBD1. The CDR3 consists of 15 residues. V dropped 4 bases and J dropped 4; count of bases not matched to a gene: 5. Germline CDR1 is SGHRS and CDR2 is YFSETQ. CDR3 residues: CASSHGQGAPDTQYF. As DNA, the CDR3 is TGCGCCAGCAGCCACGGACAGGGGGCGCCAGATACGCAGTATTTT.

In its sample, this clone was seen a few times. In DNA, the CDR3 is TGCGCCAGCAGCCAAGATATACCTAGCGGGGCGGGAGATACGCAGTATTTT. Translation: CASSQDIPSGAGDTQYF. The chain couples TRBV4-3 to TRBJ2-3, with 9 bases lining up with TRBD2. CDR1 LGHNA and CDR2 YSLEER come from the germline V gene. CDR3 length equals 17 residues. Trimming cost V 0 bases and J 5 bases; bases outside gene matches: 9.

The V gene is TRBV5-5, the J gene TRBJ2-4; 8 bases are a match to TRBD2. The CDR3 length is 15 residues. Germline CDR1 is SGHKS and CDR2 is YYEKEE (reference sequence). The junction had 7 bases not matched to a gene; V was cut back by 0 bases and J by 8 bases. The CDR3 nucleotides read TGTGCCAGCAGCTTGGTCCCCAGCGGGAGTCACATTCAGTACTTC. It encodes CASSLVPSGSHIQYF.

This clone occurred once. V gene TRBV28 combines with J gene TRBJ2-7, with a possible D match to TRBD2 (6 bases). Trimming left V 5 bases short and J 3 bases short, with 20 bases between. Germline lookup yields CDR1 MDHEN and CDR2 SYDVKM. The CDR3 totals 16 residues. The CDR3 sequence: CASSTTGTLKIYEQYF. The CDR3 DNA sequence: TGTGCCAGCAGTACCACCGGGACTCTAAAAATCTACGAGCAGTACTTC.

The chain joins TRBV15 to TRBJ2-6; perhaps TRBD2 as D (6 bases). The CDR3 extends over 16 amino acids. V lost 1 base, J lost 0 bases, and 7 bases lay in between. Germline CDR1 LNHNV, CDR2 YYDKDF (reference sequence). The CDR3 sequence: CATSRVGGSGANVLTF. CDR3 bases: TGTGCCACCAGCAGAGTCGGGGGCTCTGGGGCCAACGTCCTGACTTTC.

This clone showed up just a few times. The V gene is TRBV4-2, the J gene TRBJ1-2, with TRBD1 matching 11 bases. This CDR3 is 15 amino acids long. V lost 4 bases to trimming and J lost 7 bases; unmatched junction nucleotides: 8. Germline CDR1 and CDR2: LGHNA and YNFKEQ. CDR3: CASSPRWTGGVGYTF. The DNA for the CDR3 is TGTGCCAGCAGCCCTCGGTGGACAGGGGGCGTTGGCTACACCTTC.